Following are 27 T cell receptor beta chains from one sample sequenced in a study of long-term antiretroviral therapy in people with HIV. At the survey level, the v3.0 immunoSEQ assay was run. TCRdb's copy holds only in-frame clones and misses some; the assay was immunoSEQ multiplex PCR. The sample includes around 25,000 clones, around 83% of them seen just once. Sequences were derived from unsorted PBMCs, sampled 3 years after starting antiretroviral therapy. The source is a man in his late teens or twenties with HIV.

V is TRBV11-3 and J is TRBJ2-5, with D possibly being TRBD2 (5 bases). V lost 1 base and J 4 bases, leaving 13 bases between the germline ends. CDR3 length equals 15 residues. Germline lookup yields CDR1 SGHNT and CDR2 YENEEA. The chain's CDR3 is CASSLGRGEGETQYF. CDR3 nucleotides: TGTGCCAGCAGCTTAGGTCGGGGAGAGGGAGAGACCCAGTACTTC.

The chain couples TRBV9 to TRBJ2-3; D is unresolved. V lost 4 bases to trimming and J lost 4 bases, with 16 bases between them. This CDR3 is built from 15 residues. Germline CDR1 and CDR2: SGDLS and YYNGEE. Here the CDR3 reads CASSTYGRSADTQYF. For the CDR3, the DNA is TGTGCCAGCAGCACCTACGGTCGATCCGCAGATACGCAGTATTTT.

J is TRBJ2-7 and V is TRBV7-8; D unresolved. V gave up 2 bases and J gave up 7 bases, with 15 bases separating them. CDR3 size: 14 residues. Per germline, CDR1 SGHVS and CDR2 FQNEAQ. The CDR3 sequence: CASSLSPALGEQYF. In DNA form, the CDR3 reads TGTGCCAGCAGCTTATCTCCAGCCCTGGGGGAGCAGTACTTC.

This chain links TRBV4-1 with TRBJ1-5, with D hard to call. V shed 1 base and J shed 0 bases, with 7 bases lying between them. Germline assignment: CDR1 MGHRA and CDR2 YSYEKL. The CDR3 contains 15 residues. CDR3 sequence reads: CASSQVLGSNQPQHF. CDR3 bases: TGCGCCAGCAGCCAAGTGTTGGGTAGCAATCAGCCCCAGCATTTT.

The chain uses TRBV7-9 and TRBJ2-5, with TRBD2 matching over 10 bases. This CDR3 contains 16 residues. Looked up from germline, CDR1 is SEHNR and CDR2 is FQNEAQ (reference sequence). V lost 4 bases, J lost 3 bases, and 8 bases stayed unmatched. The chain's CDR3 is CASSSISGGFKETQYF. The CDR3 region has the DNA TGTGCCAGCAGCTCCATTAGCGGGGGGTTCAAAGAGACCCAGTACTTC.

This chain uses TRBV5-4 with TRBJ1-2, with 10 bases aligning to TRBD1. CDR3 length: 17 amino acids. The ends lost 0 bases at V and 3 bases at J; junction bases unmatched: 8. Germline values: CDR1 SGHNT, CDR2 YYREEE (reference sequence). CDR3 in DNA: TGTGCCAGCAGCTTGGACTCCCGGACAGGGGGATACTATGGCTACACCTTC. Its protein is CASSLDSRTGGYYGYTF.

The rearrangement links TRBV27 to TRBJ1-2; TRBD1 matches at 9 bases. From germline, CDR1 is MNHEY and CDR2 SMNVEV (reference sequence). The CDR3 consists of 14 residues. V dropped 5 bases and J dropped 6; count of bases not matched to a gene: 7. The CDR3 nucleotides are TGTGCCAGCAGTCCCCGGGACAGGGCGGATGGCTACACCTTC. Translation gives CASSPRDRADGYTF.

The V and J genes are TRBV6-6 and TRBJ2-1; D is perhaps TRBD1 (6 bases). The germline V gene has CDR1 MNHNY and CDR2 SVGAGI (reference sequence). The CDR3 has 16 amino acids. V lost 2 bases to trimming and J lost 7 bases, with 18 bases between them. The CDR3 protein is CASSYLVRGIGNEQFF. In DNA, the CDR3 is TGTGCCAGCAGTTACCTTGTCAGGGGCATCGGTAATGAGCAGTTCTTC.

The chain is built from TRBV18 and TRBJ1-2, with D hard to call. V shed 4 bases and J shed 1 base, with 13 bases lying between them. Per the germline V gene, CDR1 is KGHSH and CDR2 is LQKENI. The CDR3 is 15 residues long. The CDR3 region has the DNA TGTGCCAGCTCACTTGTACTGGGCGATAACTATGGCTACACCTTC. It yields the protein CASSLVLGDNYGYTF. Complete variable domain (other parts from reference TRBV18 and TRBJ1-2): NAGVMQNPRHLVRRRGQEARLRCSPMKGHSHVYWYRQLPEEGLKFMVYLQKENIIDESGMPKERFSAEFPKEGPSILRIQQVVRGDSAAYFCASSLVLGDNYGYTFGSGTRLTVV.

This sequence joins TRBV20-1 and TRBJ2-1; 10 nucleotides agree with TRBD1. The junction had 6 bases not matched to a gene; V was cut back by 3 bases and J by 16 bases. Germline assignment: CDR1 DFQATT and CDR2 SNEGSKA (reference sequence). This CDR3 comprises 11 residues. This chain's CDR3 is CSARLGTGVFF. CDR3 coding DNA: TGCAGTGCTAGGCTCGGGACAGGGGTCTTCTTC.

V usage is TRBV18 and J usage is TRBJ1-1, with 7 bases fitting TRBD1. The length of the CDR3 is 15 residues. From germline, CDR1 is KGHSH and CDR2 LQKENI. Trimming cost V 3 bases and J 4 bases; bases outside gene matches: 8. The CDR3 spells CASSPPGQLLTEAFF. The CDR3 DNA reads as TGTGCCAGCTCACCCCCGGGACAGCTACTCACTGAAGCTTTCTTT.

The rearrangement uses TRBV25-1 and TRBJ2-5; no clear D gene. This CDR3 has 15 residues. Germline V gene data show CDR1 as MGHDK and CDR2 as SYGVNS. V lost 5 bases and J lost 3, with 16 bases in between. For the CDR3, the DNA is TGTGCCAGCAGTTCCTCGGGCTATTGGGAAGAGACCCAGTACTTC. It translates to CASSSSGYWEETQYF.

The chain is built from TRBV11-2 and TRBJ2-5, with D maybe TRBD2 (5 bases). V shed 1 base and J shed 5 bases, with 11 bases lying between them. CDR3 length: 14 amino acids. Germline-derived CDR1 and CDR2 are SGHAT and FQNNGV. For the CDR3, the DNA is TGTGCCAGCAGCTTAGGACTGGAGGCGGAGACCCAGTACTTC. Amino acids: CASSLGLEAETQYF.

The chain is built from TRBV4-1 and TRBJ1-1; TRBD1 is a possible D gene (5 bases). The germline V gene has CDR1 MGHRA and CDR2 YSYEKL. CDR3 length: 15 amino acids. V was shortened by 0 bases and J by 5 bases, with 13 bases between the two germline ends. The DNA of the CDR3 is TGCGCCAGCAGCCAAGATAGGGAACACAGGACTGAAGCTTTCTTT. Its protein is CASSQDREHRTEAFF.

This chain uses TRBV5-1 with TRBJ1-1; possible D gene TRBD1, 5 bases. Trimming shortened V by 2 bases and J by 5 bases, and 10 bases separated the two germline ends. The CDR3 runs to 13 residues. Germline V gene sequence: CDR1 SGHRS, CDR2 YFSETQ. The CDR3: CASSFAGRTEAFF. The CDR3 nucleotides read TGCGCCAGCAGCTTCGCAGGGAGGACTGAAGCTTTCTTT.

This clone appeared a single time. The chain carries TRBV28 and TRBJ2-3; D uncertain. The CDR3 spans 14 residues. The V and J ends lost 4 bases and 0 bases respectively, with 8 bases between them. Germline-derived CDR1 and CDR2 are MDHEN and SYDVKM. CDR3 protein: CASSYLVSTDTQYF. CDR3 coding DNA: TGTGCCAGCAGTTACCTAGTAAGCACAGATACGCAGTATTTT.

This clone was detected only a few times. The chain has TRBV19 and TRBJ1-6; 9 nucleotides align to TRBD1. J gave up 7 bases and V 3 bases, and 4 bases lay outside the gene matches. CDR1 is LNHDA, CDR2 SQIVND, per germline (reference sequence). The CDR3 is 15 residues long. The CDR3 DNA sequence: TGTGCCAGTAGTATGGGACAGGGAGGGAATTCACCCCTCCACTTT. It is translated as CASSMGQGGNSPLHF. Drawing the rest from reference TRBV19 and TRBJ1-6, the complete variable domain is DGGITQSPKYLFRKEGQNVTLSCEQNLNHDAMYWYRQDPGQGLRLIYYSQIVNDFQKGDIAEGYSVSREKKESFPLTVTSAQKNPTAFYLCASSMGQGGNSPLHFGNGTRLTVT.

The chain carries TRBV11-2 and TRBJ2-1, with 7 bases fitting TRBD2. The CDR3 runs 15 residues. Germline-derived CDR1 and CDR2 are SGHAT and FQNNGV. After removal of 6 bases from V and 3 bases from J, the junction contained 8 bases not matched to a gene. CDR3: CASRYSSGDYNEQFF. The CDR3 DNA follows: TGTGCCAGCAGGTACTCTAGCGGAGACTACAATGAGCAGTTCTTC.

This chain joins TRBV9 and TRBJ2-3; 7 bases align to TRBD2. Germline V gives CDR1 SGDLS, CDR2 YYNGEE. The CDR3 loop spans 15 amino acids. The V segment lost 4 bases and the J segment 2 bases; nucleotides outside the gene matches: 7. CDR3 coding DNA: TGTGCCAGCAGCTCGAGGGCGGGGGACACAGATACGCAGTATTTT. It specifies CASSSRAGDTDTQYF.

The rearrangement uses TRBV2 and TRBJ1-5; TRBD1 agrees at 10 bases. V lost 10 bases and J lost 1; bases outside the gene matches: 13. The CDR3 contains 17 residues. Germline-derived CDR1 and CDR2 are SNHLY and FYNNEI. The CDR3 region is CATSGQGVTYSNQPQHF. For the CDR3, the DNA is TGTGCCACCTCCGGACAGGGGGTTACTTACAGCAATCAGCCCCAGCATTTT. Drawing the rest from reference TRBV2 and TRBJ1-5, the complete variable domain is EPEVTQTPSHQVTQMGQEVILRCVPISNHLYFYWYRQILGQKVEFLVSFYNNEISEKSEIFDDQFSVERPDGSNFTLKIRSTKLEDSAMYFCATSGQGVTYSNQPQHFGDGTRLSIL.

The rearrangement uses TRBV4-1 and TRBJ2-7; 8 bases are shared with TRBD2. CDR1 is MGHRA and CDR2 is YSYEKL in the germline V gene. V was pared by 2 bases and J by 4 bases, with 7 bases of the junction left unmatched. This CDR3 comprises 15 residues. DNA for the CDR3: TGCGCCAGCAGCCAACTTAGCGGGGCCCGATACGAGCAGTACGTC. Encoded protein: CASSQLSGARYEQYV.

The J gene is TRBJ2-1, the V gene TRBV10-2, with 9 bases aligning to TRBD2. The V segment lost 7 bases and the J segment 7 bases; nucleotides outside the gene matches: 11. This CDR3 has 15 residues. Germline CDR1 and CDR2: WSHSY and SAAADI. Written as DNA, the CDR3 is TGCGCCAGCAAAACTGCGGGGCGGGGGGGAAATGAGCAGTTCTTC. As protein: CASKTAGRGGNEQFF.

The chain is built from TRBV5-6 and TRBJ2-3; TRBD2 matches 9 bases. In germline, CDR1 is SGHDT, CDR2 YYEEEE. CDR3 size: 16 residues. The V and J ends lost 0 bases and 2 bases, in that order; junction bases with no gene match: 4. The CDR3 spells CASSLGLAGITDTQYF. The CDR3 nucleotides are TGTGCCAGCAGCTTGGGGCTAGCGGGGATCACAGATACGCAGTATTTT.

The CDR3: CASSFHGATNEKLFF. The CDR3 nucleotides read TGTGCCAGCAGCTTCCACGGTGCAACTAATGAAAAACTGTTTTTT. V usage is TRBV7-9 and J usage is TRBJ1-4; no firm D call. CDR1 SEHNR and CDR2 FQNEAQ come from the germline V gene (reference sequence). V was pared by 3 bases and J by 0 bases, with 8 bases between. The CDR3 loop spans 15 amino acids.

This clone was observed a single time. Its ends do not fully match the called genes, so a read error is possible. The CDR3 reads CASSWRTGGDNTRELFF. The CDR3, as DNA: TGCGCCAGCAGCTGGAGGACAGGGGGGGATAACACCAGGGAGCTGTTTTTT. The chain has TRBV5-1 and TRBJ2-2; the match to TRBD1 covers 10 bases. The germline V gene encodes CDR1 SGHRS and CDR2 YFSETQ. This CDR3 comprises 17 residues.

In nucleotides, the CDR3 is TGTGCCTGGAGCGACCGGGACAGGTTGGTTGATACGCAGTATTTT. It is translated as CAWSDRDRLVDTQYF. The J gene is TRBJ2-3, the V gene TRBV30; 8 bases are a match to TRBD1. V gave up 3 bases and J gave up 6 bases; unmatched junction bases: 11. The CDR3 contains 15 residues. From germline, CDR1 is GTSNPN and CDR2 SVGIG (reference sequence).

The DNA for the CDR3 is TGTGCCAGCAGCTTACCGAACCCACGTGACGATGAGCAGTTCTTC. Residues: CASSLPNPRDDEQFF. This sequence joins TRBV7-9 and TRBJ2-1; no firm D call. The V end lost 2 bases, the J end lost 8 bases, and 16 bases lay between the germline ends. Per the germline V gene, CDR1 is SEHNR and CDR2 is FQNEAQ (reference sequence). The CDR3 covers 15 residues. Using reference TRBV7-9 and TRBJ2-1 for the parts outside the CDR3, the full variable domain is DTGVSQNPRHKITKRGQNVTFRCDPISEHNRLYWYRQTLGQGPEFLTYFQNEAQLEKSRLLSDRFSAERPKGSFSTLEIQRTEQGDSAMYLCASSLPNPRDDEQFFGPGTRLTVL.